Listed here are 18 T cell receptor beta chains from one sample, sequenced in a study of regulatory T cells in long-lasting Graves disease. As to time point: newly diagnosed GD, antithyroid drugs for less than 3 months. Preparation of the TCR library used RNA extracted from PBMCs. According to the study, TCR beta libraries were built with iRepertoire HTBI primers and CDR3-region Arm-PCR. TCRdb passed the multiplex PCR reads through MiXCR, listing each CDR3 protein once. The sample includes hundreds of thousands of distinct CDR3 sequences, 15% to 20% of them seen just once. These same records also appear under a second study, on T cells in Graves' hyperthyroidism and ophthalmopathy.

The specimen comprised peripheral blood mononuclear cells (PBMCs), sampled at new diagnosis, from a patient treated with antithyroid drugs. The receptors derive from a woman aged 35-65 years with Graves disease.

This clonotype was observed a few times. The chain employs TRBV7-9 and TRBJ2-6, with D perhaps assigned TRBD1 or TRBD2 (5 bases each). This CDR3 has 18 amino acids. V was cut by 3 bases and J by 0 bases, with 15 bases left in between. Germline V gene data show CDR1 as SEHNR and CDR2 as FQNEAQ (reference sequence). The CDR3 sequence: CASSFLGTWGSGANVLTF. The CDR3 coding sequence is TGTGCCAGCAGCTTCCTGGGGACCTGGGGCTCTGGGGCCAACGTCCTGACTTTC.

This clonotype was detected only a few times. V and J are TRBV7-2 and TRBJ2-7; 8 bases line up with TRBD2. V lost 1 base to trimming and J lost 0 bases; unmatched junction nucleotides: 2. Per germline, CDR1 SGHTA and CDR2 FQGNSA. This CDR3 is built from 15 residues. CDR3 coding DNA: TGTGCCAGCAGCTTAGGCGGACTAGCCTCCTACGAGCAGTACTTC. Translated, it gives CASSLGGLASYEQYF.

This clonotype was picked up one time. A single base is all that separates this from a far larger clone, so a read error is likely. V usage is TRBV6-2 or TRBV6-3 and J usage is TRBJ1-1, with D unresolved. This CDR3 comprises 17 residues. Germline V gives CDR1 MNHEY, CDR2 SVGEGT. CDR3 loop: CAGSYSIRALLNTEAFF. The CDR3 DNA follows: TGTGCCGGCAGTTACTCGATACGCGCTCTACTTAACACTGAAGCTTTCTTT.

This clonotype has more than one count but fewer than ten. CDR3 protein: CASKRTGESNQPQHF. CDR3 bases: TGTGCCAGCAAAAGGACAGGGGAAAGCAATCAGCCCCAGCATTTT. The V gene is TRBV6-2 or TRBV6-3, the J gene TRBJ1-5; 9 bases map to TRBD1. The CDR3 is 15 amino acids. V lost 7 bases to trimming and J lost 1 base; unmatched junction nucleotides: 5. CDR1 and CDR2 (germline): MNHEY, SVGEGT.

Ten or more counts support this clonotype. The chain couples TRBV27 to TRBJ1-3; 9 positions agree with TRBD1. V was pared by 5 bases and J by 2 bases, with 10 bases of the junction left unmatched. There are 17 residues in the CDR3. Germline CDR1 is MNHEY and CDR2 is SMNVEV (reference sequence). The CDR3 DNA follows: TGTGCCAGCAGTCGTACCCCGGGACAGGGACCTGGAAACACCATATATTTT. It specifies CASSRTPGQGPGNTIYF.

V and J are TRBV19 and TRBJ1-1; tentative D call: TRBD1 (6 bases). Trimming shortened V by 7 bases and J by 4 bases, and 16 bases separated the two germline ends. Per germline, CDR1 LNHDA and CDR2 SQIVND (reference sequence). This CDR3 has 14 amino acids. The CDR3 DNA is TGTGCCAGTACCGTCCAGGGGCTGGGCACTGAAGCTTTCTTT. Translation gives CASTVQGLGTEAFF.

The CDR3 protein is CASSPGGSTWARETQYF. CDR3 nucleotide sequence: TGCGCCAGCAGCCCGGGGGGTTCTACATGGGCCCGAGAGACCCAGTACTTC. V gene TRBV5-1 combines with J gene TRBJ2-1, with TRBD2 matching over 7 bases. TRBJ2-5 matches the DNA end more closely, so the J call is doubtful. This CDR3 is 17 amino acids long. Germline V gene sequence: CDR1 SGHRS, CDR2 YFSETQ.

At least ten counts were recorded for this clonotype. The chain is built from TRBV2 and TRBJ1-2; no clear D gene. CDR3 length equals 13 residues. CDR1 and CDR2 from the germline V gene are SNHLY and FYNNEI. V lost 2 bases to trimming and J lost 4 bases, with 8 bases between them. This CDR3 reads CASSERAGYGYTF. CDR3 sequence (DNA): TGTGCCAGCAGTGAAAGGGCGGGCTATGGCTACACCTTC.

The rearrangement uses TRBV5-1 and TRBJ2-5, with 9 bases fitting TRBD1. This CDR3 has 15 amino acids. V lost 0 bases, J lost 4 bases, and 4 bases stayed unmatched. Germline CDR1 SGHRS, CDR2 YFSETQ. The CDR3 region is CASSLGPGQGETQYF. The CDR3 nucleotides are TGCGCCAGCAGCTTGGGACCGGGACAGGGAGAGACCCAGTACTTC. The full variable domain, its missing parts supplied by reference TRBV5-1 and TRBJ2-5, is KAGVTQTPRYLIKTRGQQVTLSCSPISGHRSVSWYQQTPGQGLQFLFEYFSETQRNKGNFPGRFSGRQFSNSRSEMNVSTLELGDSALYLCASSLGPGQGETQYFGPGTRLLVL.

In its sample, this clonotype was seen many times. CDR3 in DNA: TGTGCCAGCTCACCACTGGGAGACAGGGATCAGCCCCAGCATTTT. Translation gives CASSPLGDRDQPQHF. V gene TRBV18 combines with J gene TRBJ1-5; 7 bases are a match to TRBD1. The CDR3 consists of 15 residues. V lost 1 base and J lost 5; bases outside the gene matches: 5. In germline, CDR1 is KGHSH, CDR2 LQKENI.

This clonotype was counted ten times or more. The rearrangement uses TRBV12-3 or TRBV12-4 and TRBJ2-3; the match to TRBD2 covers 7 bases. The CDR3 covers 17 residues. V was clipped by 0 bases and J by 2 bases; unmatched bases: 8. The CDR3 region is CASSLALLAVNTDTQYF. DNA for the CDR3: TGTGCCAGCAGTTTAGCGCTTCTAGCGGTTAACACAGATACGCAGTATTTT.

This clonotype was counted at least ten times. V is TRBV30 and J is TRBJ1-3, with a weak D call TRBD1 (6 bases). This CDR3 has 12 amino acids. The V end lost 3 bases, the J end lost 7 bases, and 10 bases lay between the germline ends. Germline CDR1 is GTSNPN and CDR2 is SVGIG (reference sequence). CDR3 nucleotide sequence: TGTGCCTGGAGCGGAACAGGGAACACCATATATTTT. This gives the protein CAWSGTGNTIYF.

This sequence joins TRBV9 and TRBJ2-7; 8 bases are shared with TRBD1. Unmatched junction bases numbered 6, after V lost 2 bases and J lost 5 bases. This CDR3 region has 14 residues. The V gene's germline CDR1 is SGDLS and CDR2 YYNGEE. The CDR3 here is CASSVLTTGDEQYF. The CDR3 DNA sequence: TGTGCCAGCAGCGTCCTCACGACAGGGGACGAGCAGTACTTC. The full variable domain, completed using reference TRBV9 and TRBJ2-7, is DSGVTQTPKHLITATGQRVTLRCSPRSGDLSVYWYQQSLDQGLQFLIQYYNGEERAKGNILERFSAQQFPDLHSELNLSSLELGDSALYFCASSVLTTGDEQYFGPGTRLTVT.

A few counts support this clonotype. CDR3 sequence: CASSLADSSSGNTIYF. CDR3 nucleotide sequence: TGTGCCAGCAGCTTAGCGGACAGCAGCTCTGGAAACACCATATATTTT. This rearrangement joins TRBV7-9 to TRBJ1-3; D perhaps matches TRBD1 (6 bases). Germline V gene sequence: CDR1 SEHNR, CDR2 FQNEAQ (reference sequence). The V end was cut by 0 bases, the J end by 0 bases, with 9 bases between. This CDR3 comprises 16 residues.

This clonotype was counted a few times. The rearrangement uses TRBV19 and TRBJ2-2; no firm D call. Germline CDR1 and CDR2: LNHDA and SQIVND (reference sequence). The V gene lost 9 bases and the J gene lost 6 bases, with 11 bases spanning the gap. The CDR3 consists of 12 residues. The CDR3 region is CASTHFAGELFF. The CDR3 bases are TGTGCCAGCACCCACTTTGCCGGGGAGCTGTTTTTT.

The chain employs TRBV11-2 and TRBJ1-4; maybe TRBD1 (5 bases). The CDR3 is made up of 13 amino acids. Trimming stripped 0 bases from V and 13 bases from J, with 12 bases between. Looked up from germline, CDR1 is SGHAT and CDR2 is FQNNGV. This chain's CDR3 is CASSLDPGRGLFF. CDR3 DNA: TGTGCCAGCAGCTTAGATCCGGGGCGGGGACTGTTTTTT.

The CDR3 protein is CASSLQGAVNQPQHF. The CDR3 region has the DNA TGTGCCAGCAGCTTACAGGGGGCGGTCAATCAGCCCCAGCATTTT. This chain uses TRBV11-2 with TRBJ1-5; TRBD1 agrees at 8 bases. CDR1 and CDR2 from the germline V gene are SGHAT and FQNNGV. V trimming: 2 bases; J trimming: 3 bases; junction bases outside the gene matches: 3. The CDR3 has 15 amino acids.

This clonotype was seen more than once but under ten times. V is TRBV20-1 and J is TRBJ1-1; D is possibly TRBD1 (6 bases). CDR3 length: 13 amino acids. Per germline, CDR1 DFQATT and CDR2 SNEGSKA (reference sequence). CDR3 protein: CRARGQSNTEAFF. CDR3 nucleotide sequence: TGCAGGGCCCGGGGGCAGTCCAATACTGAAGCTTTCTTT.